A single T cell receptor (beta chain) is shown here with its context. The antigen remains unidentified. The V end lost 8 bases, the J end lost 2 bases, and 12 bases lay between the germline ends. Germline CDR1 ENHRY, CDR2 SYGVKD. The CDR3 has 13 amino acids. This entry comes from a study of T cell repertoires and Cas9 in healthy adults. In the study overall: SpCas9-reactive CD4 and CD8 T cells were characterized for potency, cytotoxicity and lineage.

Findings and limits, study-wide: SpCas9-reactive effector T cells were reportedly restrained in vitro by SpCas9-reactive regulatory T cells.

Profiled with immunoSEQ multiplex PCR; TCRdb holds only in-frame clones, not every one. The table records tens of thousands of clones, approximately 90% of them present only once. This TCR came from a human donor in good health. This chain uses TRBV10-3 with TRBJ2-5, with TRBD2 as a possible D gene (5 bases). Sequencing used CD4+ effector T cells (CD127+, CD25-, CD137-, CD154-) from PBMCs; culture status not recorded. The CDR3 loop is CAIGLAVQETQYF. In DNA, the CDR3 is TGTGCCATCGGGCTAGCAGTACAAGAGACCCAGTACTTC.